These 15 T cell receptor beta chains originate from one sample sequenced in a study of shared clonotypes between healthy human individuals. Sequencing was performed with immunoSEQ multiplex PCR; in TCRdb, only in-frame clones are kept and a portion is missing. The sample includes fewer than 850,000 clones, 95% to 97% seen only once; the top ten take less than 0.3%. CD8 cells regarded as naive lacked CD45RO, were positively chosen for CCR7, and omitted terminally differentiated effector memory CD45RA+ cells. The material sequenced was naive CD8+ T cells sorted from blood. The receptor source for this set is a man aged 30 to 39 in good health.

The genes are TRBV11-2 and TRBJ2-7; D is ambiguous. Germline V gene lookup returns CDR1 SGHAT and CDR2 FQNNGV. Trimming shortened V by 3 bases and J by 5 bases, and 8 bases separated the two germline ends. The CDR3 totals 12 residues. The chain's CDR3 is CASSFRFNEQYF. CDR3 nucleotide sequence: TGTGCCAGCAGCTTTCGGTTCAACGAGCAGTACTTC.

This clone was counted between two and nine times. At the DNA level, this CDR3 is encoded by other sequences in the same sample as well. The V and J genes are TRBV6-5 and TRBJ2-7; 11 bases match TRBD1. This CDR3 region has 14 residues. The germline V gene has CDR1 MNHEY and CDR2 SVGAGI. Trimming took 4 bases from V and 4 from J; bases not matched to a gene: 3. The CDR3 loop is CASSSGTGGYEQYF. CDR3 DNA sequence: TGTGCCAGCAGTTCCGGGACAGGGGGTTACGAGCAGTACTTC.

The V call is TRBV29-1, the J call TRBJ2-7; TRBD1 is a possible D gene (5 bases). Per germline, CDR1 SQVTM and CDR2 ANQGSEA. Trimming shortened V by 5 bases and J by 7 bases, and 15 bases separated the two germline ends. This CDR3 spans 12 amino acids. CDR3 in DNA: TGCAGCGTTTCCCCTCAGGGCAGAGAGCAGTACTTC. Protein product: CSVSPQGREQYF.

The count of this clone is one. Here the CDR3 DNA reads TGCAGCGCCCCTGACAGGGTGCGCTACAATGAGCAGTTCTTC. This encodes CSAPDRVRYNEQFF. This chain uses TRBV29-1 with TRBJ2-1; 7 bases line up with TRBD1. J gave up 3 bases and V 7 bases, and 9 bases lay outside the gene matches. CDR3 length: 14 amino acids. Germline V gene lookup returns CDR1 SQVTM and CDR2 ANQGSEA.

V usage is TRBV19 and J usage is TRBJ2-7, with a possible D match to TRBD2 (6 bases). Germline V CDR1 and CDR2: LNHDA, SQIVND (reference sequence). Trimming shortened V by 1 base and J by 2 bases, and 15 bases separated the two germline ends. This CDR3 region has 16 residues. CDR3 DNA: TGTGCCAGTAGTATAGCATTAGCGGTCGTGGCCTACGAGCAGTACTTC. Encoded protein: CASSIALAVVAYEQYF.

The CDR3 DNA is TGTGCCACCAGCAGTCAGGGGTCCGAGCAGTACTTC. It codes for CATSSQGSEQYF. The chain has TRBV15 and TRBJ2-7; D is possibly TRBD1 (6 bases). V shed 3 bases and J shed 6 bases, with 9 bases lying between them. The CDR3 is 12 residues long. Looked up from germline, CDR1 is LNHNV and CDR2 is YYDKDF (reference sequence).

The V and J genes are TRBV28 and TRBJ1-5; 8 nucleotides align to TRBD1. Looked up from germline, CDR1 is MDHEN and CDR2 is SYDVKM. This CDR3 spans 14 amino acids. J was trimmed by 5 bases and V by 5 bases; bases with no gene match: 5. CDR3 DNA: TGTGCCAGCAGTACTCAGGGGGCATATCAGCCCCAGCATTTT. This sequence encodes CASSTQGAYQPQHF.

The V gene is TRBV5-5, the J gene TRBJ1-5; 8 bases are a match to TRBD1. V was pared by 4 bases and J by 1 base, with 4 bases of the junction left unmatched. CDR1 and CDR2 (germline): SGHKS, YYEKEE (reference sequence). CDR3 size: 15 residues. CDR3 bases: TGTGCCAGCAGCATAAGACAGGGGAGCAATCAGCCCCAGCATTTT. Amino acid sequence: CASSIRQGSNQPQHF.

J is TRBJ2-2 and V is TRBV13; 10 bases agree with TRBD2. Trimming cost V 8 bases and J 6 bases; bases outside gene matches: 9. The CDR3 loop spans 15 amino acids. Germline CDR1 is PRHDT and CDR2 is FYEKMQ (reference sequence). CDR3 nucleotide sequence: TGTGCCAGCCTCAGCGGGAGGGCCAGTTCCGGGGAGCTGTTTTTT. The encoded protein is CASLSGRASSGELFF.

This chain uses TRBV6-5 with TRBJ2-1; D may match TRBD1 or TRBD2 (5 bases each). The CDR3 loop spans 14 amino acids. Germline V lookup: CDR1 MNHEY, CDR2 SVGAGI. Trimming removed 3 bases from V and 9 bases from J, with 15 bases in between. The DNA for the CDR3 is TGTGCCAGCAGTTATAGTTCGGGACCGGCTGAGCAGTTCTTC. Residues: CASSYSSGPAEQFF.

The J gene is TRBJ2-7, the V gene TRBV10-3; 9 positions agree with TRBD1. This CDR3 has 16 residues. Trimming at V came to 2 bases and at J to 4 bases, leaving 9 bases not matched to a gene. Germline values: CDR1 ENHRY, CDR2 SYGVKD. CDR3 nucleotide sequence: TGTGCCATCAGTGAGATCGACAGGGGGAGAGGTTACGAGCAGTACTTC. Its protein product is CAISEIDRGRGYEQYF.

The rearrangement joins TRBV2 to TRBJ2-5; no clear D gene. The length of the CDR3 is 12 residues. The V end was cut by 6 bases, the J end by 5 bases, with 10 bases between. Looked up from germline, CDR1 is SNHLY and CDR2 is FYNNEI. The CDR3 protein is CASRGTRETQYF. CDR3 bases: TGTGCCAGCAGAGGAACCAGGGAGACCCAGTACTTC.

The CDR3 DNA is TGTGCCAGCAACGCCATCGGGACAGGGGTTTTGGGTCCCTACGAGCAGTACTTC. It codes for CASNAIGTGVLGPYEQYF. The chain combines TRBV28 with TRBJ2-7, with 10 bases identical to TRBD1. V was pared by 7 bases and J by 2 bases, with 17 bases of the junction left unmatched. The germline CDR1 and CDR2 sequences are MDHEN and SYDVKM. The CDR3 sequence is 18 residues long.

This clone was recorded a few times. The chain combines TRBV15 with TRBJ1-5, with D perhaps matching TRBD1 (5 bases). Between the trimmed V and J ends, which lost 0 bases and 3 bases, there was a span of 12 bases. The germline gives CDR1 LNHNV, CDR2 YYDKDF (reference sequence). CDR3 length: 16 residues. This CDR3 reads CATSRDETAPNQPQHF. The CDR3 nucleotides are TGTGCCACCAGCAGAGATGAGACAGCTCCCAATCAGCCCCAGCATTTT.

J is TRBJ1-1 and V is TRBV28; 10 bases match TRBD1. Germline CDR1 MDHEN, CDR2 SYDVKM. After removal of 3 bases from V and 5 bases from J, the junction contained 6 bases not matched to a gene. The CDR3 spans 15 residues. The CDR3 loop reads CASSLGGTGETEAFF. The CDR3 DNA reads TGTGCCAGCAGTTTGGGGGGGACAGGGGAGACTGAAGCTTTCTTT.